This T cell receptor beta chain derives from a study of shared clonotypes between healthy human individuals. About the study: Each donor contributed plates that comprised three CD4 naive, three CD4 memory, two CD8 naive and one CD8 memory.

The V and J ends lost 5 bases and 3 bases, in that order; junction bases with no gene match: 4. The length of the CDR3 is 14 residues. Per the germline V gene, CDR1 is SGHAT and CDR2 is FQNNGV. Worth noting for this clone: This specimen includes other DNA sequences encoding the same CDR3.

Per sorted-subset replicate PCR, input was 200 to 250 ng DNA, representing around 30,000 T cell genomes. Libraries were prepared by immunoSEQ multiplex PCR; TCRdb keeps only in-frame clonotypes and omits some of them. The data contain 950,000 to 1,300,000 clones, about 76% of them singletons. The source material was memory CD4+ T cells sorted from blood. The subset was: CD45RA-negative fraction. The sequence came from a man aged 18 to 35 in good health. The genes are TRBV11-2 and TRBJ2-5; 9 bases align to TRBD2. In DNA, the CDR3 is TGTGCCAGCAGCCCGACTAGCGGAAAAGAGACCCAGTACTTC. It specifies CASSPTSGKETQYF.